This TCR beta chain was observed in a study of cytomegalovirus exposure and HLA in healthy donors. CDR1 and CDR2 from the germline V gene are KGHSH and LQKENI. V was trimmed by 5 bases and J by 0 bases, leaving 11 bases between them. The CDR3 loop spans 15 amino acids. Points from the study as a whole: There were fewer than 200 TCR beta chains listed as cytomegalovirus-associated.

The primer mix had 60 Vbeta and 13 Jbeta primers. The repertoire was sequenced with immunoSEQ multiplex PCR; TCRdb's copy has only in-frame clones and lacks some. The table shows 100,000 to 150,000 clones, with 70% to 85% occurring only once. In the case of this clone: Its antigen is still unknown.

The chain carries TRBV18 and TRBJ2-1, with D possibly being TRBD2 (5 bases). This TCR came from a boy between 2 and 10 years old in good health and CMV-seronegative. Sequenced input: PBMCs. The DNA of the CDR3 is TGTGCCAGCTCAAAAGCCGGGGACTCCTACAATGAGCAGTTCTTC. It specifies CASSKAGDSYNEQFF.